A selection of T cell receptor beta chains follows, all from one sample in a study of T cell responses to AZD1222 COVID-19 vaccine. The data were produced by immunoSEQ multiplex PCR, yet TCRdb's version contains in-frame clones alone and is incomplete. The sample shows 100,000 or so clones, around 83% of them seen only once. This specimen was peripheral blood, taken on day 0 of AZD1222 vaccination. These receptors originate from an adult in good health. Each CDR3 is given with its conserved first and last residue. D genes are given only for firm matches. Size tells how often a clone was seen (once, few, many) or the class of an expanded clone, and some rows leave it out.

CDR3nt: TGTGCCAGCAGTTCCCTTAGAGGGAAGACCCAGTACTTC
CDR3aa: CASSSLRGKTQYF
abundance: once
d_gene: NA
v_gene: TRBV28
j_gene: TRBJ2-5

CDR3nt: TGCGCCAGCAGACCTAGTGGGAGCGGTGGGTACAATGAGCAGTTCTTC
CDR3aa: CASRPSGSGGYNEQFF
abundance: NA
d_gene: NA
v_gene: TRBV5-1
j_gene: TRBJ2-1

CDR3nt: TGTGCCTGGAGTAAAGGACAGGGGGCTGGTCAGCCCCAGCATTTT
CDR3aa: CAWSKGQGAGQPQHF
abundance: NA
d_gene: TRBD1
v_gene: TRBV30
j_gene: TRBJ1-5

CDR3nt: TGTGCCAGTAGTATAAACGGACAGGGCTCACAGCCCCAGCATTTT
CDR3aa: CASSINGQGSQPQHF
abundance: NA
d_gene: TRBD1
v_gene: TRBV19
j_gene: TRBJ1-5

CDR3nt: TGTGCCAGCAGCTTACTATTACAGGGACCTGAGCAGTTCTTC
CDR3aa: CASSLLLQGPEQFF
abundance: NA
d_gene: NA
v_gene: TRBV7-2
j_gene: TRBJ2-1

CDR3nt: TGTGCCATCAGCGAGGCGGGTAGCTCCTACAATGAGCAGTTCTTC
CDR3aa: CAISEAGSSYNEQFF
abundance: NA
d_gene: NA
v_gene: TRBV10-3
j_gene: TRBJ2-1

CDR3nt: TGTGCCAGCAGGGGGACAGGGTTAGCTGAAGCTTTCTTT
CDR3aa: CASRGTGLAEAFF
abundance: once
d_gene: TRBD1
v_gene: TRBV6-5
j_gene: TRBJ1-1

CDR3nt: TGTGCCAGCAGCTTAACCGGGACAGGGAACTATGGCTACACCTTC
CDR3aa: CASSLTGTGNYGYTF
abundance: NA
d_gene: TRBD1
v_gene: TRBV7-3
j_gene: TRBJ1-2

CDR3nt: TGTGCCAGTAAATTCCCGGGGGGCAGATTCGGGAACACTGAAGCTTTCTTT
CDR3aa: CASKFPGGRFGNTEAFF
abundance: NA
d_gene: NA
v_gene: TRBV19
j_gene: TRBJ1-1

CDR3nt: TGCGCCAGCAGCCAACAGCTGACAGCAACTATCAAAAACATTCAGTACTTC
CDR3aa: CASSQQLTATIKNIQYF
abundance: few
d_gene: NA
v_gene: TRBV4-1
j_gene: TRBJ2-4

CDR3nt: TGTGCCAGCGGCAAGGACAGGGCGGGGGAGACCCAGTACTTC
CDR3aa: CASGKDRAGETQYF
abundance: NA
d_gene: TRBD1
v_gene: TRBV7-2
j_gene: TRBJ2-5

CDR3nt: TGTGCCAGTAGTATAGGGCTAGCGGGCTCCTACAATGAGCAGTTCTTC
CDR3aa: CASSIGLAGSYNEQFF
abundance: once
d_gene: TRBD2
v_gene: TRBV19
j_gene: TRBJ2-1

CDR3nt: TGCGCCAGCAGCCGCGGACTAGGGCCCTCTCGCGACGAGCAGTACTTC
CDR3aa: CASSRGLGPSRDEQYF
abundance: few
d_gene: TRBD2
v_gene: TRBV4-1
j_gene: TRBJ2-7

CDR3nt: TGTGCCAGCAGCTTAAGTACAGGGCCGGGCACCGGGGAGCTGTTTTTT
CDR3aa: CASSLSTGPGTGELFF
abundance: NA
d_gene: NA
v_gene: TRBV7-6
j_gene: TRBJ2-2

CDR3nt: TGTGCCAGCAGCTTAAATCTGGGGGGAGACTATGGCTACACCTTC
CDR3aa: CASSLNLGGDYGYTF
abundance: NA
d_gene: NA
v_gene: TRBV7-2
j_gene: TRBJ1-2

CDR3nt: TGTGCCAGCAGTTCCGGGACAGGGAGCAATCAGCCCCAGCATTTT
CDR3aa: CASSSGTGSNQPQHF
abundance: NA
d_gene: TRBD1
v_gene: TRBV28
j_gene: TRBJ1-5

CDR3nt: TGTGCCAGCAGCTTGTCGCTAGCGGGATCTGAGCAGTTCTTC
CDR3aa: CASSLSLAGSEQFF
abundance: NA
d_gene: TRBD2
v_gene: TRBV7-9
j_gene: TRBJ2-1

CDR3nt: TGTGCCAGTAGCTTCAACTTAGAGACCCAGTACTTC
CDR3aa: CASSFNLETQYF
abundance: NA
d_gene: NA
v_gene: TRBV19
j_gene: TRBJ2-5

CDR3nt: TGTGCCAGTAGTCCCACGAGCGGTAGCTCCTACGAGCAGTACTTC
CDR3aa: CASSPTSGSSYEQYF
abundance: NA
d_gene: NA
v_gene: TRBV19
j_gene: TRBJ2-7

CDR3nt: TGTGCCAGCAGCAACAGGGCTAGCAATCAGCCCCAGCATTTT
CDR3aa: CASSNRASNQPQHF
abundance: NA
d_gene: NA
v_gene: TRBV7-9
j_gene: TRBJ1-5

CDR3nt: TGTGCCAGTGTCAGCGGGTTTGACACCGGGGAGCTGTTTTTT
CDR3aa: CASVSGFDTGELFF
abundance: NA
d_gene: NA
v_gene: TRBV19
j_gene: TRBJ2-2

CDR3nt: TGTGCCACCAGCAGAGGCCGGAGTTTCAACACTGAAGCTTTCTTT
CDR3aa: CATSRGRSFNTEAFF
abundance: once
d_gene: NA
v_gene: TRBV15
j_gene: TRBJ1-1

CDR3nt: TGTGCCAGCAGCTCGGACGGCTACGAGCAGTACTTC
CDR3aa: CASSSDGYEQYF
abundance: NA
d_gene: NA
v_gene: TRBV5-4
j_gene: TRBJ2-7

CDR3nt: TGTGCCTGGAGCGATACAGGGGGTAATCAGCCCCAGCATTTT
CDR3aa: CAWSDTGGNQPQHF
abundance: NA
d_gene: TRBD1
v_gene: TRBV30
j_gene: TRBJ1-5

CDR3nt: TGTGCCAGCAGTTTAAGGGTCAGGGGGGGTAGCACAGATACGCAGTATTTT
CDR3aa: CASSLRVRGGSTDTQYF
abundance: NA
d_gene: NA
v_gene: TRBV27
j_gene: TRBJ2-3

CDR3nt: TGTGCCAGCAGCGAGAACAGGGGATTAACGGAGACCCAGTACTTC
CDR3aa: CASSENRGLTETQYF
abundance: NA
d_gene: TRBD1
v_gene: TRBV28
j_gene: TRBJ2-5

CDR3nt: TGTGCCAGCAGTTATTCGACAGGAATTAACTATGGCTACACCTTC
CDR3aa: CASSYSTGINYGYTF
abundance: NA
d_gene: NA
v_gene: TRBV6-5
j_gene: TRBJ1-2

CDR3nt: TGTGCCAGCAGCTCATCAACAGGGATATTGCGGCCCGGAAACACCATATATTTT
CDR3aa: CASSSSTGILRPGNTIYF
abundance: NA
d_gene: NA
v_gene: TRBV5-6
j_gene: TRBJ1-3

CDR3nt: TGTGCCAGCAGGAACGGACAGGGCCTCTCTCTTTTT
CDR3aa: CASRNGQGLSLF
abundance: NA
d_gene: TRBD1
v_gene: TRBV27
j_gene: TRBJ1-1

CDR3nt: TGTGCCACCGGACTAGCGGGATCCTACGAGCAGTACTTC
CDR3aa: CATGLAGSYEQYF
abundance: few
d_gene: TRBD2
v_gene: TRBV6-5
j_gene: TRBJ2-7

CDR3nt: TGTGCCAGCACCCCCCCGGACAGGGGAGGAGAGACCCAGTACTTC
CDR3aa: CASTPPDRGGETQYF
abundance: NA
d_gene: TRBD1
v_gene: TRBV28
j_gene: TRBJ2-5

CDR3nt: TGTGCCATAAGCAACAGGGGGTTACTCGCTGAAGCTTTCTTT
CDR3aa: CAISNRGLLAEAFF
abundance: NA
d_gene: TRBD1
v_gene: TRBV6-5
j_gene: TRBJ1-1

CDR3nt: TGTGCCTGGAGCCGGAAGACAGGGGGCTCTGGAAACACCATATATTTT
CDR3aa: CAWSRKTGGSGNTIYF
abundance: NA
d_gene: TRBD1
v_gene: TRBV30
j_gene: TRBJ1-3

CDR3nt: TGTGCCAGCAGTGCAACCGGGACAGGGCCTGAAGCTTTCTTT
CDR3aa: CASSATGTGPEAFF
abundance: NA
d_gene: TRBD1
v_gene: TRBV6-4
j_gene: TRBJ1-1

CDR3nt: TGTGCCAGCAGTTATTCCCGCCCGAGGGCTAGCGGGAACTACGAGCAGTACTTC
CDR3aa: CASSYSRPRASGNYEQYF
abundance: NA
d_gene: TRBD2
v_gene: TRBV27
j_gene: TRBJ2-7

CDR3nt: TGTGCCAGCAGTAAACGTGGGTCGAACACCGGGGAGCTGTTTTTT
CDR3aa: CASSKRGSNTGELFF
abundance: NA
d_gene: NA
v_gene: TRBV2
j_gene: TRBJ2-2

CDR3nt: TGTGCCAGCAGGGGGGCAGGGATTAACTATGGCTACACCTTC
CDR3aa: CASRGAGINYGYTF
abundance: few
d_gene: NA
v_gene: TRBV28
j_gene: TRBJ1-2

CDR3nt: TGTGCCAGCAGTTTGGGACCAAACTATGGCTACACCTTC
CDR3aa: CASSLGPNYGYTF
abundance: NA
d_gene: NA
v_gene: TRBV27
j_gene: TRBJ1-2

CDR3nt: TGTGCCACCAGTGATTCGATAGCCGCCTATGGCTACACCTTC
CDR3aa: CATSDSIAAYGYTF
abundance: NA
d_gene: NA
v_gene: TRBV24-1
j_gene: TRBJ1-2

CDR3nt: TGTGCCAGCAGCCTTCAGCGGAGGGGTGGCTACACCTTC
CDR3aa: CASSLQRRGGYTF
abundance: NA
d_gene: NA
v_gene: TRBV14
j_gene: TRBJ1-2